The next 21 T cell receptor beta chains were all read from a single sample in a study of graft-versus-host responses after intestinal transplantation. Processing of graft tissue released intraepithelial and lamina propria lymphocytes. The table came from immunoSEQ multiplex PCR; TCRdb's copy has only in-frame clones and leaves some out. The table lists about 37,000 clones, about 90% of them singletons, with 15% to 20% in the top ten. The starting material was ileum tissue, obtained more than 200 days after intestinal transplant. Receptors originate from a human patient who received an intestinal transplant, so some T cells may come from the graft donor.

V and J are TRBV7-8 and TRBJ1-2; no clear D gene. Trimming took 0 bases from V and 3 from J, leaving 5 bases between them. This CDR3 has 13 residues. CDR1 is SGHVS and CDR2 is FQNEAQ in the germline V gene. The CDR3 spells CASSLARDYGYTF. CDR3 in DNA: TGTGCCAGCAGCTTAGCGCGAGACTATGGCTACACCTTC.

The V gene is TRBV27, the J gene TRBJ1-1, with D possibly matching TRBD1 (5 bases). This CDR3 contains 12 residues. Germline assignment: CDR1 MNHEY and CDR2 SMNVEV (reference sequence). V shed 5 bases and J shed 8 bases, with 12 bases lying between them. Written as DNA, the CDR3 is TGTGCCAGCAGTCCGGGACGCGGGGAAGCTTTCTTT. Encoded protein: CASSPGRGEAFF.

In DNA, the CDR3 is TGTGCCAGTAGTGACGGCCGCGTCGGGGAAAAACTGTTTTTT. This translates into CASSDGRVGEKLFF. V and J are TRBV19 and TRBJ1-4; D not certain. The CDR3 has 14 residues. Germline-derived CDR1 and CDR2 are LNHDA and SQIVND (reference sequence). Trimming took 5 bases from V and 8 from J, leaving 15 bases between them.

The chain combines TRBV29-1 with TRBJ2-1; 9 positions agree with TRBD2. Germline trimming cut 6 bases from V and 6 bases from J; bases unmatched to any gene: 12. The CDR3 contains 15 residues. Looked up from germline, CDR1 is SQVTM and CDR2 is ANQGSEA. The CDR3 DNA sequence: TGCAGCGTGAATGGGGGACTAGCCAGGGGCAATGAGCAGTTCTTC. This encodes CSVNGGLARGNEQFF.

CDR3 nucleotides: TGTGCCAGTAGGATCGGGACAGGGGCCACTGAAGCTTTCTTT. It is translated as CASRIGTGATEAFF. The chain links TRBV19 to TRBJ1-1; 10 positions match TRBD1. The length of the CDR3 is 14 residues. The V and J ends lost 6 bases and 4 bases, in that order; junction bases with no gene match: 5. The V gene's germline CDR1 is LNHDA and CDR2 SQIVND (reference sequence).

V gene TRBV5-1 combines with J gene TRBJ1-2; 10 bases fit TRBD1. In germline, CDR1 is SGHRS, CDR2 YFSETQ. The CDR3 is made up of 17 amino acids. The J segment lost 1 base and the V segment lost 1 base, leaving 7 bases of the junction unmatched. CDR3 sequence reads: CASSLNLGTGVNYGYTF. CDR3 DNA sequence: TGCGCCAGCAGCTTGAACCTCGGGACAGGGGTTAACTATGGCTACACCTTC.

The chain has TRBV9 and TRBJ2-7; D ambiguous. CDR1 and CDR2 from the germline V gene are SGDLS and YYNGEE. This CDR3 is 13 amino acids long. V lost 3 bases and J 0 bases, leaving 7 bases between the germline ends. CDR3 nucleotides: TGTGCCAGCAGCGCCCATTCCTCCTACGAGCAGTACTTC. Translating gives CASSAHSSYEQYF. Full variable domain (missing parts from reference TRBV9 and TRBJ2-7): DSGVTQTPKHLITATGQRVTLRCSPRSGDLSVYWYQQSLDQGLQFLIQYYNGEERAKGNILERFSAQQFPDLHSELNLSSLELGDSALYFCASSAHSSYEQYFGPGTRLTVT.

This clone has only a few counts. The rearrangement uses TRBV4-2 and TRBJ2-7, with 7 nucleotides matching TRBD1. This CDR3 region has 15 residues. The germline CDR1 and CDR2 sequences are LGHNA and YNFKEQ. Losses at the gene ends were 2 bases for V and 3 bases for J; bases not matched to a gene: 7. CDR3 in amino acids: CASSQRETGHYEQYF. The CDR3 DNA follows: TGTGCCAGCAGCCAACGCGAGACAGGGCACTACGAGCAGTACTTC.

The chain combines TRBV2 with TRBJ2-5; D may be TRBD2 (5 bases). The V end was cut by 4 bases, the J end by 5 bases, with 5 bases between. CDR3 length: 11 residues. Germline V gene sequence: CDR1 SNHLY, CDR2 FYNNEI. This CDR3 is CASSGGETQYF. DNA for the CDR3: TGTGCCAGCAGTGGAGGGGAGACCCAGTACTTC.

The chain is built from TRBV28 and TRBJ1-5; D is uncertain. V lost 4 bases to trimming and J lost 0 bases, with 7 bases between them. Per the germline V gene, CDR1 is MDHEN and CDR2 is SYDVKM. CDR3 size: 14 residues. CDR3 loop: CASSSRDSNQPQHF. For the CDR3, the DNA is TGTGCCAGCAGTTCCCGGGATAGCAATCAGCCCCAGCATTTT. Full variable domain (rest looked up from reference TRBV28 and TRBJ1-5): DVKVTQSSRYLVKRTGEKVFLECVQDMDHENMFWYRQDPGLGLRLIYFSYDVKMKEKGDIPEGYSVSREKKERFSLILESASTNQTSMYLCASSSRDSNQPQHFGDGTRLSIL.

This chain uses TRBV11-1 with TRBJ2-3; D remains unclear. The CDR3 totals 16 residues. V lost 3 bases and J 0 bases, leaving 13 bases between the germline ends. Germline CDR1 is SGHAT and CDR2 is FQDESV (reference sequence). Here the CDR3 DNA reads TGTGCCAGCAGCTTTGCCGGACGCGCTAGCACAGATACGCAGTATTTT. Protein product: CASSFAGRASTDTQYF.

The rearrangement uses TRBV29-1 and TRBJ2-3; 10 bases align to TRBD2. This CDR3 contains 14 residues. V gave up 4 bases and J gave up 3 bases; unmatched junction bases: 4. Per germline, CDR1 SQVTM and CDR2 ANQGSEA. The CDR3 protein is CSVVSGGQTDTQYF. In DNA form, the CDR3 reads TGCAGCGTTGTTAGCGGGGGGCAGACAGATACGCAGTATTTT.

This chain uses TRBV19 with TRBJ1-1; 10 nucleotides match TRBD1. Germline lookup yields CDR1 LNHDA and CDR2 SQIVND (reference sequence). The CDR3 contains 15 residues. V was pared by 8 bases and J by 4 bases, with 10 bases of the junction left unmatched. In nucleotides, the CDR3 is TGTGCCAGTGAAAGCGGGACAGGGGTCGGCACTGAAGCTTTCTTT. Encoded protein: CASESGTGVGTEAFF.

This chain uses TRBV5-5 with TRBJ2-3; D perhaps matches TRBD2 (6 bases). The CDR3 covers 14 residues. V was clipped by 5 bases and J by 2 bases, with 12 bases between them. Germline loops: CDR1 SGHKS, CDR2 YYEKEE (reference sequence). In DNA, the CDR3 is TGTGCCAGCAGAACCGCGGGGTACACAGATACGCAGTATTTT. It translates to CASRTAGYTDTQYF. The whole variable domain, filled in from reference TRBV5-5 and TRBJ2-3, reads DAGVTQSPTHLIKTRGQQVTLRCSPISGHKSVSWYQQVLGQGPQFIFQYYEKEERGRGNFPDRFSARQFPNYSSELNVNALLLGDSALYLCASRTAGYTDTQYFGPGTRLTVL.

V and J are TRBV7-8 and TRBJ2-5; 10 positions match TRBD1. The V and J ends lost 4 bases and 5 bases, in that order; junction bases with no gene match: 7. There are 15 residues in the CDR3. Germline V gene sequence: CDR1 SGHVS, CDR2 FQNEAQ. CDR3 amino acids: CASSSGTGVMETQYF. DNA of the CDR3: TGTGCCAGCAGCTCGGGGACAGGGGTAATGGAGACCCAGTACTTC.

This CDR3 reads CASSILTGTYGYTF. The CDR3 nucleotides are TGTGCCAGTAGTATTTTGACAGGAACCTATGGCTACACCTTC. The J gene is TRBJ1-2, the V gene TRBV19; D is perhaps TRBD1 (6 bases). Per the germline V gene, CDR1 is LNHDA and CDR2 is SQIVND (reference sequence). Trimming took off 3 bases at V and 4 bases at J, with 12 bases between the two ends. The CDR3 is 14 amino acids. Drawing the rest from reference TRBV19 and TRBJ1-2, the complete variable domain is DGGITQSPKYLFRKEGQNVTLSCEQNLNHDAMYWYRQDPGQGLRLIYYSQIVNDFQKGDIAEGYSVSREKKESFPLTVTSAQKNPTAFYLCASSILTGTYGYTFGSGTRLTVV.

The rearrangement links TRBV28 to TRBJ2-7, with a weak D call TRBD2 (7 bases). The germline V and J ends were trimmed by 6 bases and 2 bases, with 20 bases remaining between them. The CDR3 is 16 amino acids. Germline V gene sequence: CDR1 MDHEN, CDR2 SYDVKM. In DNA, the CDR3 is TGTGCCAGCAGGGGGGGGGCAGGGAGAGGCCCCTACGAGCAGTACTTC. Its protein is CASRGGAGRGPYEQYF.

The chain combines TRBV28 with TRBJ1-1, with 12 bases matching TRBD1. CDR3 length: 16 residues. Germline V gene data show CDR1 as MDHEN and CDR2 as SYDVKM. V trimming: 4 bases; J trimming: 0 bases; junction bases outside the gene matches: 3. Written as DNA, the CDR3 is TGTGCCAGCAGTTCCCGGGACAGGGGGCTGAACACTGAAGCTTTCTTT. The encoded protein is CASSSRDRGLNTEAFF.

This sequence joins TRBV19 and TRBJ1-1; D possibly corresponds to TRBD1 (5 bases). The CDR3 is made up of 16 amino acids. CDR1 is LNHDA, CDR2 SQIVND, per germline (reference sequence). V was pared by 4 bases and J by 4 bases, with 19 bases between. In nucleotides, the CDR3 is TGTGCCAGTAGTACCGGATATGGGGGACGGCGCACTGAAGCTTTCTTT. Residues: CASSTGYGGRRTEAFF.

The chain links TRBV7-2 to TRBJ2-1; 11 bases are a match to TRBD2. The ends lost 3 bases at V and 0 bases at J; junction bases unmatched: 10. The CDR3 loop spans 19 amino acids. Germline CDR1 SGHTA, CDR2 FQGNSA. Written as DNA, the CDR3 is TGTGCCAGCAGCTTTTCGACTAGCGGGACAAAGAGCTCCTACAATGAGCAGTTCTTC. Protein: CASSFSTSGTKSSYNEQFF.

A few counts support this clone. This chain uses TRBV28 with TRBJ1-5; D call uncertain. Germline V gene data show CDR1 as MDHEN and CDR2 as SYDVKM. The V end lost 4 bases, the J end lost 4 bases, and 11 bases lay between the germline ends. There are 14 residues in the CDR3. The chain's CDR3 is CASSSPHGNQPQHF. CDR3 DNA: TGTGCCAGCAGTTCCCCCCACGGGAATCAGCCCCAGCATTTT.